This TCR beta chain was retrieved from a study of blood T cell repertoires in COVID-19. Study context: Acute-phase and convalescent COVID-19 samples originated in the United States, Italy and Spain. From T cells, B-cell-depleted T cells, or PBMCs came the material, which was cDNA or gDNA.

In the original analysis: Estimated nucleated cell counts came from reference gene primer amplification. Repertoires were generated with immunoSEQ multiplex PCR, while TCRdb's copy carries only in-frame clones and drops some. That table supplies the V and J calls and clone size; D and trimming were determined from the DNA. The sample has more than 250,000 clones, 65% to 85% seen once. Trimming shortened V by 6 bases and J by 0 bases, and 7 bases separated the two germline ends. The CDR3 is made up of 13 amino acids. From germline, CDR1 is SEHNR and CDR2 FQNEAQ (reference sequence). The sequence derives from a woman aged 50 to 65 with acute or convalescent COVID-19. This rearrangement joins TRBV7-9 to TRBJ2-3; D is perhaps TRBD2 (5 bases). The sequencing sample was made of peripheral blood. This chain's CDR3 is CASSWTSTDTQYF. As DNA, the CDR3 is TGTGCCAGCAGTTGGACTAGCACAGATACGCAGTATTTT.